A selection of T cell receptor beta chains follows, all from one sample in a study of cytomegalovirus exposure and HLA in healthy donors. Generated by immunoSEQ multiplex PCR, the TCRdb table keeps only in-frame clones and is missing some. The table includes around 67,000 clones, 75% to 85% detected once. Specimen: PBMCs. These receptor sequences come from a man aged 18 to 29 in good health and CMV-seropositive. Both conserved end residues are part of each CDR3. D genes are given only for firm matches. Not every row has a clone size; where given, it reads once, few, many or a size class.

CASSETVRGDEQYF | TGTGCCAGCAGTGAAACGGTTAGGGGCGACGAGCAGTACTTC | NA | TRBJ2-7 | few | TRBV2
CASSLVALGPYEQYF | TGTGCCAGCAGCTTAGTGGCCCTGGGCCCCTACGAGCAGTACTTC | NA | TRBJ2-7 | NA | TRBV7-9
CASSSTGNGQYF | TGTGCCAGCAGCTCAACAGGGAACGGGCAGTACTTC | NA | TRBJ2-4 | NA | TRBV6-5
CASSKPGQGAYF | TGTGCCAGCAGTAAACCGGGACAGGGGGCGTATTTT | TRBD1 | TRBJ2-3 | few | TRBV6-5
CASSWRTELYGYTF | TGTGCCAGCAGCTGGAGGACTGAGCTCTATGGCTACACCTTC | NA | TRBJ1-2 | NA | TRBV5-8
CATSRARADSGELFF | TGTGCCACCAGCAGAGCGAGGGCGGACTCCGGGGAGCTGTTTTTT | NA | TRBJ2-2 | few | TRBV15
CASSHYQETQYF | TGCGCCAGCAGCCACTACCAAGAGACCCAGTACTTC | NA | TRBJ2-5 | NA | TRBV5-1
CASWAGPTDTQYF | TGTGCCAGTTGGGCAGGGCCCACAGATACGCAGTATTTT | NA | TRBJ2-3 | NA | TRBV19
CASSYGVGGGYGYTF | TGTGCCAGCAGTTACGGAGTCGGGGGAGGATATGGCTACACCTTC | NA | TRBJ1-2 | few | TRBV6-5
CAISEAASNEKLFF | TGTGCCATCAGTGAGGCGGCGTCAAATGAAAAACTGTTTTTT | NA | TRBJ1-4 | NA | TRBV10-3
CASSPQGYSYEQYF | TGTGCCAGCAGTCCCCAGGGTTACTCCTACGAGCAGTACTTC | NA | TRBJ2-7 | NA | TRBV27
CASSSIHQEGGTEAFF | TGTGCCAGCAGTTCCATCCATCAGGAGGGAGGCACTGAAGCTTTCTTT | NA | TRBJ1-1 | NA | TRBV2
CASSSGTENEKLFF | TGTGCCAGCAGTTCCGGGACAGAGAATGAAAAACTGTTTTTT | TRBD1 | TRBJ1-4 | NA | TRBV28
CASSLAQGASGYTF | TGTGCCAGCAGCCTCGCCCAGGGTGCGAGTGGCTACACCTTC | NA | TRBJ1-2 | NA | TRBV7-8
CASGGVGNEQFF | TGTGCCAGCGGGGGCGTTGGGAATGAGCAGTTCTTC | NA | TRBJ2-1 | few | TRBV27
CASRREGGAGNTIYF | TGTGCCAGCAGACGCGAGGGAGGGGCTGGAAACACCATATATTTT | NA | TRBJ1-3 | few | TRBV6-1
CSAQGAYTEAFF | TGCAGCGCCCAGGGGGCTTACACTGAAGCTTTCTTT | TRBD1 | TRBJ1-1 | NA | TRBV29-1
CASSPGQATNEKLFF | TGTGCCAGCAGCCCGGGACAGGCAACTAATGAAAAACTGTTTTTT | TRBD1 | TRBJ1-4 | few | TRBV7-9
CASSLARISGEQYF | TGTGCCAGCAGCTTAGCGCGCATCTCCGGCGAGCAGTACTTC | NA | TRBJ2-7 | NA | TRBV11-2
CASWTGDSQPQHF | TGTGCCAGCTGGACAGGGGATAGTCAGCCCCAGCATTTT | TRBD1 | TRBJ1-5 | NA | TRBV27
CAWAAGGYNYGYTF | TGTGCCTGGGCAGCGGGGGGATATAACTATGGCTACACCTTC | NA | TRBJ1-2 | NA | TRBV30
CASSRPGQGRFEQYF | TGCGCCAGCAGTCGACCGGGACAGGGGCGTTTCGAGCAGTACTTC | TRBD1 | TRBJ2-7 | once | TRBV23-1
CASSPGTHNQPQHF | TGCGCCAGCAGCCCCGGGACACACAATCAGCCCCAGCATTTT | NA | TRBJ1-5 | once | TRBV5-1
CASSLSEGTEAFF | TGCGCCAGCAGCCTGTCCGAGGGTACTGAAGCTTTCTTT | NA | TRBJ1-1 | NA | TRBV5-1
CAWSVGGKLFF | TGTGCCTGGAGTGTGGGGGGAAAACTGTTTTTT | NA | TRBJ1-4 | NA | TRBV30
CASSNRQENSPLHF | TGTGCCAGCAGTAATCGACAGGAAAATTCACCCCTCCACTTT | NA | TRBJ1-6 | NA | TRBV28
CASSSTIDSSQETQYF | TGTGCCAGCAGCTCGACCATAGACAGCTCTCAAGAGACCCAGTACTTC | NA | TRBJ2-5 | NA | TRBV7-7
CASSTGPGQATPFF | TGCGCCAGCAGCACGGGGCCGGGACAGGCTACACCTTTCTTT | TRBD1 | TRBJ1-1 | NA | TRBV5-1
CAWSRQGAAGGKAFF | TGTGCCTGGAGTAGACAGGGGGCAGCCGGGGGCAAAGCTTTCTTT | TRBD1 | TRBJ1-1 | NA | TRBV30